The 24 T cell receptor beta chains listed next were all sequenced from one sample in a study of T cell responses to AZD1222 COVID-19 vaccine (dated by TCRdb to the early 2020s). Reading the label with the study, this specimen's time point is: about 28 days (+/-7) after the second vaccine dose. What the treatment or condition label conveys for this sample: meningococcal conjugate vaccine given as trial control. Library construction relied on the immunoSEQ multiplex PCR assay. The clones in this table, taken by TCRdb from immuneACCESS, are in-frame only. Not every clone is retained; where verified, under half of the shortfall comes from an unresolved V gene, and the cause of the rest is unknown. The sample table shows 200,000 to 250,000 clones, and about 95% are seen once. The top ten hold approximately 1.7% of the sample. Sequences were derived from peripheral blood, sampled 28 days after the second dose of the MenACWY control vaccine. The receptors were gathered from an adult who received the MenACWY meningococcal vaccine as a control.

V usage is TRBV27 and J usage is TRBJ2-7; 8 bases are a match to TRBD1. Trimming at V came to 5 bases and at J to 5 bases, leaving 11 bases not matched to a gene. The CDR3 is 15 amino acids. Germline assignment: CDR1 MNHEY and CDR2 SMNVEV (reference sequence). CDR3 residues: CASSTRTGRQNEQYF. As DNA, the CDR3 is TGTGCCAGCAGTACCCGGACAGGGAGGCAAAACGAGCAGTACTTC.

This chain joins TRBV30 and TRBJ1-5; D perhaps matches TRBD1 (5 bases). Germline lookup yields CDR1 GTSNPN and CDR2 SVGIG (reference sequence). The CDR3 length is 17 residues. V lost 2 bases and J lost 2, with 19 bases in between. CDR3 sequence reads: CAWSKADQGEGNQPQHF. The CDR3, as DNA: TGTGCCTGGAGTAAGGCAGACCAGGGAGAGGGCAATCAGCCCCAGCATTTT. Together with reference TRBV30 and TRBJ1-5, the CDR3 gives the full variable domain: SQTIHQWPATLVQPVGSPLSLECTVEGTSNPNLYWYRQAAGRGLQLLFYSVGIGQISSEVPQNLSASRPQDRQFILSSKKLLLSDSGFYLCAWSKADQGEGNQPQHFGDGTRLSIL.

V is TRBV9 and J is TRBJ2-1; either TRBD1 or TRBD2 may supply D (5 bases each). The CDR3 sequence is 15 residues long. CDR1 and CDR2 (germline): SGDLS, YYNGEE. Between the trimmed V and J ends, which lost 0 bases and 4 bases, there was a span of 11 bases. The CDR3 is CASSVAGTPYNEQFF. CDR3 nucleotides: TGTGCCAGCAGCGTAGCTGGGACCCCTTACAATGAGCAGTTCTTC.

V gene TRBV29-1 combines with J gene TRBJ1-1; D perhaps matches TRBD1 (5 bases). The CDR3 extends over 12 amino acids. Trimming shortened V by 6 bases and J by 5 bases, and 13 bases separated the two germline ends. From germline, CDR1 is SQVTM and CDR2 ANQGSEA. The CDR3 nucleotides are TGCAGCGTCCTCCGGGGGGGAACTGAAGCTTTCTTT. Its translation is CSVLRGGTEAFF.

The chain combines TRBV28 with TRBJ1-2; no firm D call. Germline CDR1 MDHEN, CDR2 SYDVKM. CDR3 length: 12 residues. V lost 6 bases to trimming and J lost 2 bases, with 7 bases between them. The CDR3 region is CASRPGNYGYTF. The CDR3 DNA is TGTGCCAGCAGACCCGGCAACTATGGCTACACCTTC.

V gene TRBV9 combines with J gene TRBJ2-2, with 11 bases aligning to TRBD1. V lost 3 bases and J lost 5; bases outside the gene matches: 6. Germline CDR1 reads SGDLS; CDR2 reads YYNGEE. This CDR3 spans 16 amino acids. CDR3 sequence (DNA): TGTGCCAGCAGCGGACCCGGGACAGGGGGAACCGGGGAGCTGTTTTTT. Its protein is CASSGPGTGGTGELFF.

The chain couples TRBV11-2 to TRBJ1-6; D is unclear. The V gene lost 5 bases and the J gene lost 7 bases, with 9 bases spanning the gap. The CDR3 runs to 13 residues. Germline V lookup: CDR1 SGHAT, CDR2 FQNNGV. The CDR3 spells CASSTDPNSPLHF. The CDR3 DNA is TGTGCCAGCAGCACCGACCCGAATTCACCCCTCCACTTT.

The chain combines TRBV12-3 or TRBV12-4 with TRBJ1-1, with D perhaps TRBD1 (5 bases). Trimming stripped 0 bases from V and 11 bases from J, with 13 bases between. The CDR3 consists of 13 residues. CDR3 sequence reads: CASSLALKGRAFF. In nucleotides, the CDR3 is TGTGCCAGCAGTTTAGCGCTAAAGGGGCGTGCTTTCTTT.

The chain employs TRBV6-4 and TRBJ1-1, with TRBD1 as a possible D gene (5 bases). CDR3 length equals 13 residues. Germline V gene lookup returns CDR1 MRHNA and CDR2 SNTAGT. V was trimmed by 8 bases and J by 1 base, leaving 11 bases between them. CDR3: CASARTPNTEAFF. CDR3 sequence (DNA): TGTGCCAGCGCTAGGACACCGAACACTGAAGCTTTCTTT.

For the CDR3, the DNA is TGTGCCAGTAGTCATCCTAGCGGGAGTGGTGAGCAGTTCTTC. Encoded protein: CASSHPSGSGEQFF. V usage is TRBV19 and J usage is TRBJ2-1, with 10 nucleotides matching TRBD2. Per germline, CDR1 LNHDA and CDR2 SQIVND (reference sequence). The CDR3 length is 14 residues. After removal of 5 bases from V and 9 bases from J, the junction contained 7 bases not matched to a gene.

V gene TRBV14 combines with J gene TRBJ2-3, with TRBD2 identical over 11 bases. Germline V gives CDR1 SGHDN, CDR2 FVKESK. The CDR3 spans 16 residues. V lost 1 base to trimming and J lost 4 bases; unmatched junction nucleotides: 4. The CDR3 nucleotides read TGTGCCAGCAGCCAAGGATTAGCGGGGGGGTCAGATACGCAGTATTTT. Amino acid sequence: CASSQGLAGGSDTQYF.

The V call is TRBV24-1, the J call TRBJ1-5; 8 bases line up with TRBD1. This CDR3 region has 15 residues. The ends lost 5 bases at V and 2 bases at J; junction bases unmatched: 4. The germline V gene has CDR1 KGHDR and CDR2 SFDVKD. The DNA for the CDR3 is TGTGCCACCAGTGTTCAGGGGGCCGGCAATCAGCCCCAGCATTTT. Its protein product is CATSVQGAGNQPQHF.

V and J are TRBV7-2 and TRBJ2-7; 7 bases agree with TRBD1. In germline, CDR1 is SGHTA, CDR2 FQGNSA. The CDR3 runs 12 residues. After removal of 2 bases from V and 9 bases from J, the junction contained 4 bases not matched to a gene. The CDR3 reads CASSLQGDRQYF. In nucleotides, the CDR3 is TGTGCCAGCAGCTTACAGGGGGATCGGCAGTACTTC.

For this clone: The junction does not match germline at one end; this may be a read error. CDR3: CASSLGSGQGGKTQYF. The CDR3 DNA sequence: TGTGCCAGCAGTTTAGGATCCGGACAGGGAGGGAAGACCCAGTACTTC. The chain combines TRBV7-2 with TRBJ2-5, with D possibly matching TRBD1 (8 bases). CDR3 length: 16 residues. Germline CDR1 reads SGHTA; CDR2 reads FQGNSA.

The chain carries TRBV30 and TRBJ1-5; TRBD1 matches at 10 bases. The CDR3 spans 13 residues. Losses at the gene ends were 5 bases for V and 2 bases for J; bases not matched to a gene: 0. Germline assignment: CDR1 GTSNPN and CDR2 SVGIG (reference sequence). CDR3 protein: CAWGTGGNQPQHF. CDR3 nucleotides: TGTGCCTGGGGGACAGGGGGCAATCAGCCCCAGCATTTT.

The chain employs TRBV2 and TRBJ2-7; perhaps TRBD1 as D (6 bases). The CDR3 has 12 residues. CDR1 is SNHLY, CDR2 FYNNEI, per germline. Deletions cut 7 bases from V and 5 bases from J, with 12 bases between. The CDR3 spells CASNRVMNEQYF. In DNA form, the CDR3 reads TGTGCCAGCAACAGGGTGATGAACGAGCAGTACTTC. Full variable domain (rest looked up from reference TRBV2 and TRBJ2-7): EPEVTQTPSHQVTQMGQEVILRCVPISNHLYFYWYRQILGQKVEFLVSFYNNEISEKSEIFDDQFSVERPDGSNFTLKIRSTKLEDSAMYFCASNRVMNEQYFGPGTRLTVT.

The genes are TRBV7-2 and TRBJ2-7; tentatively, D is TRBD2 (5 bases). V dropped 2 bases and J dropped 0 bases, with 14 bases sitting between them. The CDR3 totals 16 residues. The germline CDR1 and CDR2 sequences are SGHTA and FQGNSA. The DNA for the CDR3 is TGTGCCAGCAGCTTATTCGGAGCGGAGACCTCCTACGAGCAGTACTTC. Its protein product is CASSLFGAETSYEQYF.

V usage is TRBV4-2 and J usage is TRBJ1-6; D is perhaps TRBD1 (5 bases). Germline CDR1 LGHNA, CDR2 YNFKEQ. Trimming stripped 6 bases from V and 0 bases from J, with 12 bases between. There are 16 residues in the CDR3. CDR3 amino acids: CASSPRGSSYNSPLHF. CDR3 sequence (DNA): TGTGCCAGCAGTCCCCGGGGCAGCTCCTATAATTCACCCCTCCACTTT.

V gene TRBV19 combines with J gene TRBJ2-2; the D gene could be TRBD1 or TRBD2 (5 bases each). The V end was cut by 7 bases, the J end by 2 bases, with 11 bases between. There are 14 residues in the CDR3. Germline V gene data show CDR1 as LNHDA and CDR2 as SQIVND (reference sequence). DNA of the CDR3: TGTGCCAGTACCGACGGGACCAACACCGGGGAGCTGTTTTTT. Protein: CASTDGTNTGELFF. Full variable domain (remainder filled in from reference TRBV19 and TRBJ2-2): DGGITQSPKYLFRKEGQNVTLSCEQNLNHDAMYWYRQDPGQGLRLIYYSQIVNDFQKGDIAEGYSVSREKKESFPLTVTSAQKNPTAFYLCASTDGTNTGELFFGEGSRLTVL.

V and J are TRBV4-1 and TRBJ1-6; unclear D gene. Germline CDR1 and CDR2: MGHRA and YSYEKL. This CDR3 has 17 residues. Trimming removed 5 bases from V and 0 bases from J, with 14 bases in between. CDR3 amino acids: CASSIEWVFSYNSPLHF. The CDR3 bases are TGCGCCAGCAGCATAGAGTGGGTATTCTCCTATAATTCACCCCTCCACTTT.

This sequence joins TRBV2 and TRBJ1-5; D gene unclear. Germline CDR1 SNHLY, CDR2 FYNNEI. V lost 3 bases, J lost 7 bases, and 10 bases lay in between. This CDR3 contains 13 residues. The CDR3, as DNA: TGTGCCAGCAGTGACGGGGAGCGGCAGCCCCAGCATTTT. Protein: CASSDGERQPQHF.

The chain links TRBV7-8 to TRBJ1-5; a weak D match, TRBD1 (6 bases). The CDR3 length is 16 residues. The germline V and J ends were trimmed by 5 bases and 2 bases, with 16 bases remaining between them. CDR1 and CDR2 (germline): SGHVS, FQNEAQ. CDR3 loop: CASSAGGGGGNQPQHF. The CDR3 coding sequence is TGTGCCAGCAGCGCGGGGGGGGGCGGTGGCAATCAGCCCCAGCATTTT.

This clone was seen just once. Other DNA sequences of this sample code for an identical CDR3. CDR3 loop: CASSLAGGNTEAFF. Written as DNA, the CDR3 is TGCGCCAGCAGCTTGGCCGGGGGGAACACTGAAGCTTTCTTT. The chain is built from TRBV5-1 and TRBJ1-1, with D possibly being TRBD1 (5 bases). The germline V and J ends were trimmed by 0 bases and 1 base, with 7 bases remaining between them. This CDR3 has 14 amino acids. Per the germline V gene, CDR1 is SGHRS and CDR2 is YFSETQ.

The V call is TRBV9, the J call TRBJ1-4; the match to TRBD1 covers 7 bases. Per germline, CDR1 SGDLS and CDR2 YYNGEE. This CDR3 spans 16 amino acids. Trimming removed 0 bases from V and 6 bases from J; junction bases left unmatched: 8. The CDR3 sequence is CASSVGLDRAYEKLFF. Written as DNA, the CDR3 is TGTGCCAGCAGCGTAGGTCTCGACAGGGCGTATGAAAAACTGTTTTTT.